This paragraph covers one TCR beta chain sequence. Its antigen is not identified. This sample was included in a study of response to subunit inactivated influenza vaccine. General study findings and limits: Few additional T cells are recruited per seasonal influenza vaccination, authors suggested.

This CDR3 spans 15 amino acids. The V gene's germline CDR1 is SGHTA and CDR2 FQGNSA. The junction had 12 bases not matched to a gene; V was cut back by 6 bases and J by 8 bases. TCRdb itself ran the RT-PCR reads through MiXCR, one entry per CDR3 protein. The sample lists around 710,000 distinct CDR3 sequences, around 14% occurring once. This receptor was identified in a man aged 45 to 65 who received an inactivated influenza vaccine. The gene calls are TRBV7-2 and TRBJ2-1; 8 bases fit TRBD2. The sequencing here drew on PBMCs from blood, taken approximately 15 days before vaccination. The chain's CDR3 is CASSPGGVVSHEQFF. The CDR3 nucleotides read TGTGCCAGCAGTCCCGGGGGGGTCGTTTCCCATGAGCAGTTCTTC.